This note documents a single T cell receptor (beta chain) sequence. This sample was included in a study of T cell changes during pregnancy in multiple sclerosis. Germline CDR1 is SGHRS and CDR2 is YFSETQ. The trim removed 4 bases at V and 0 bases at J, leaving 5 bases unmatched. CDR3 length: 16 residues. Assay used: immunoSEQ multiplex PCR; TCRdb lists only in-frame clones, some missing. The sample lists tens of thousands of clones; around 94% were seen once. Material: peripheral blood, obtained in the third trimester of pregnancy. This TCR was sampled from a female donor with multiple sclerosis, enrolled in a pregnancy study. The chain uses TRBV5-1 and TRBJ2-7, with 12 bases that match TRBD2. CDR3 in DNA: TGCGCCAGCAGCGCCCCGACTAGCGGGAGCTCCTACGAGCAGTACTTC. This translates into CASSAPTSGSSYEQYF.